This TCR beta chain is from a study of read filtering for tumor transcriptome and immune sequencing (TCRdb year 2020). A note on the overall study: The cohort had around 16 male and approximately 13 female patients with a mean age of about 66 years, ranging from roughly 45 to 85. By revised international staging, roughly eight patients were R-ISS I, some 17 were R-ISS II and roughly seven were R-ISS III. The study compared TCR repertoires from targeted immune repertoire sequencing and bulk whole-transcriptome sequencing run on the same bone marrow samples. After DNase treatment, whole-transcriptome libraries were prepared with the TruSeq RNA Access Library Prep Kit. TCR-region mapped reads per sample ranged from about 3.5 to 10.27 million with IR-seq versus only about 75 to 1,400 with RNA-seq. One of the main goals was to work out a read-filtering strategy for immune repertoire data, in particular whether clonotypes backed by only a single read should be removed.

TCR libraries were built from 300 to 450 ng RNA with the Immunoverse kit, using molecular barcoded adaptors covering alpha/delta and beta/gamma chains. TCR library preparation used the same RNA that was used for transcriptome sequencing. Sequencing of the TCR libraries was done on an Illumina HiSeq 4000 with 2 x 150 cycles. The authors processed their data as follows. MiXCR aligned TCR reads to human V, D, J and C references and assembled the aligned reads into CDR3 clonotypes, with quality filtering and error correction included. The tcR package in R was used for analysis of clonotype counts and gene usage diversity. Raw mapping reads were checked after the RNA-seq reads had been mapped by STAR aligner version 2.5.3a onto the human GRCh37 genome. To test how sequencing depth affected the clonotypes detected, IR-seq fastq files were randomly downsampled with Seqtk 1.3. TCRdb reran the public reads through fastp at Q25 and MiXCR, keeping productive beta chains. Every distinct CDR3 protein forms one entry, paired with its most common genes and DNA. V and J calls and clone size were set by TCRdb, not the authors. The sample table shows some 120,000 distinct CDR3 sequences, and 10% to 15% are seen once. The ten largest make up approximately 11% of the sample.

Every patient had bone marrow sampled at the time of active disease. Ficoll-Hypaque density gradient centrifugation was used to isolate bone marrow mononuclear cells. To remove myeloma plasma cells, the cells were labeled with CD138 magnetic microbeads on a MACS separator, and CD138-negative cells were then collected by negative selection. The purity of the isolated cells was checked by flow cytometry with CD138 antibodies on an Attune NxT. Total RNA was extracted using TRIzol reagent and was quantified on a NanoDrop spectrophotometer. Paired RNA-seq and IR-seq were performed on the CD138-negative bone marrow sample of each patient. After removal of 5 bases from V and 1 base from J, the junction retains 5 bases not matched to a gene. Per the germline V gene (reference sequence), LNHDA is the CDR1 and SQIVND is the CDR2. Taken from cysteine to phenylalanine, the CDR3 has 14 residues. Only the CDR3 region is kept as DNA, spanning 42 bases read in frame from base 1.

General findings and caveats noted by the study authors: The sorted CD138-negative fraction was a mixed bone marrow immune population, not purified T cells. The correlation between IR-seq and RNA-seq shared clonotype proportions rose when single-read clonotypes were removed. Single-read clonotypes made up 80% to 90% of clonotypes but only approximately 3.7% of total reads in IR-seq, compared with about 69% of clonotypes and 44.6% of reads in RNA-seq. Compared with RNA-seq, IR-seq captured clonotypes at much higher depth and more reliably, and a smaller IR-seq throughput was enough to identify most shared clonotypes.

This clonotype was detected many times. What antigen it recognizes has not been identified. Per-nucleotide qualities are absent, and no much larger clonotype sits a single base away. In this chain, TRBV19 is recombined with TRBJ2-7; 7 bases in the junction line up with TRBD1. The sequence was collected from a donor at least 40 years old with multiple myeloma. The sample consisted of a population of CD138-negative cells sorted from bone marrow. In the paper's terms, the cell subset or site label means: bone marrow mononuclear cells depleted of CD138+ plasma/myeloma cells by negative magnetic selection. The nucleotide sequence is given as TGTGCCAGTAGTCTGCGACAGGGTTCCTACGAGCAGTACTTC. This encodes CASSLRQGSYEQYF.